These 5 T cell receptor beta chains share one sample of origin, sequenced in a study of blood T cell repertoires in COVID-19. TCRdb's table, derived via immunoSEQ multiplex PCR, lists solely in-frame clones and lacks some. Among 200,000 or so clones, about 90% were seen once, and the ten largest hold 10% to 14%. What was sequenced was PBMCs or T cells enriched from blood (not recorded which). These receptors were collected from a man aged 25 to 45 who had recovered from COVID-19.

The chain recombines TRBV10-3 with TRBJ2-5; no clear D gene. V was cut by 4 bases and J by 5 bases, with 5 bases left in between. Germline V gives CDR1 ENHRY, CDR2 SYGVKD. The CDR3 spans 11 residues. In DNA, the CDR3 is TGTGCCATCAGTGTAGCCGAGACCCAGTACTTC. This gives the protein CAISVAETQYF.

V and J are TRBV7-2 and TRBJ1-2; D is possibly TRBD1 (6 bases). This CDR3 spans 14 amino acids. V lost 0 bases to trimming and J lost 6 bases, with 11 bases between them. From germline, CDR1 is SGHTA and CDR2 FQGNSA. The CDR3 here is CASSLAWTEDGYTF. CDR3 DNA: TGTGCCAGCAGCTTAGCATGGACAGAGGATGGCTACACCTTC.

The CDR3: CASQGTYNEQFF. CDR3 DNA sequence: TGTGCCAGCCAGGGTACCTACAATGAGCAGTTCTTC. This sequence joins TRBV25-1 and TRBJ2-1, with a possible D match to TRBD1 (5 bases). The CDR3 has 12 residues. Germline V gene lookup returns CDR1 MGHDK and CDR2 SYGVNS. V was pared by 8 bases and J by 2 bases, with 7 bases between.

The chain carries TRBV5-1 and TRBJ2-7; 7 positions match TRBD2. J was trimmed by 7 bases and V by 0 bases; bases with no gene match: 10. CDR1 and CDR2 (germline): SGHRS, YFSETQ. CDR3 length equals 15 residues. The CDR3 bases are TGCGCCAGCAGCTTGGTAGCGGGCCTTTCGGGAGAGCAGTACTTC. Its protein is CASSLVAGLSGEQYF.

The chain couples TRBV14 to TRBJ2-7; maybe TRBD1 (5 bases). Germline V CDR1 and CDR2: SGHDN, FVKESK. CDR3 length equals 15 residues. Between the trimmed V and J ends, which lost 5 bases and 2 bases, there was a span of 16 bases. The DNA for the CDR3 is TGTGCCAGCAGCAGACAACAGGCTAGACCCTACGAGCAGTACTTC. It is translated as CASSRQQARPYEQYF.